This TCR beta chain is from a study of shared clonotypes between healthy human individuals. Study observations and caveats: Sampling covered blood only; tissue repertoires likely differ.

Using around 180 ng DNA, around 30,000 T cell genomes, the sorted-subset replicate PCRs were run. Generated by immunoSEQ multiplex PCR, the TCRdb table keeps only in-frame clones and is missing some. The repertoire holds about 2.4 million clones, with approximately 94% as singletons. CDR1 and CDR2 from the germline V gene are MDHEN and SYDVKM. The length of the CDR3 is 15 residues. Trimming took 3 bases from V and 6 from J; bases not matched to a gene: 9. CD4+ cell separation produced CD45RA+ naive and CD45RA-negative memory subsets. A word on this clone: Its target is not known.

The sequenced sample consisted of naive CD4+ T cells sorted from blood. This sample's subset: CD45RA+ positively selected. This TCR was sampled from a man younger than 35 in good health. This chain uses TRBV28 with TRBJ2-7, with 9 bases matching TRBD1. This CDR3 is CASSFFGTGGVEQYF. The CDR3 nucleotides are TGTGCCAGCAGTTTCTTCGGAACAGGGGGCGTCGAGCAGTACTTC.